The 32 T cell receptor beta chains below were found in one sample sequenced in a study of regulatory T cells in long-lasting Graves disease. iRepertoire HTBI primers and Arm-PCR of CDR3 regions built TCR beta libraries. TCRdb itself ran the multiplex PCR reads through MiXCR, one entry per CDR3 protein. This sample has roughly 420,000 distinct CDR3 sequences, with less than 20% found just once. The time point: newly diagnosed GD, antithyroid drugs for less than 3 months. PBMC RNA served as the TCR library source. Sequenced material: peripheral blood mononuclear cells (PBMCs), taken at new diagnosis, from a patient treated with antithyroid drugs. These receptors originate from a female donor with Graves disease.

The chain couples TRBV2 to TRBJ2-7, with D perhaps given as TRBD1 or TRBD2 (5 bases each). With 8 bases removed from V and 3 bases from J, the gap between germline ends came to 17 bases. In germline, CDR1 is SNHLY, CDR2 FYNNEI. This CDR3 has 14 residues. CDR3 in amino acids: CASSPTGTDYEQYF. Written as DNA, the CDR3 is TGTGCCAGCTCACCTACTGGGACGGACTACGAGCAGTACTTC.

This clonotype was found many times. The chain is built from TRBV24-1 and TRBJ2-3, with D hard to call. The CDR3 is 15 amino acids. The V gene lost 6 bases and the J gene lost 0 bases, with 12 bases spanning the gap. Germline-derived CDR1 and CDR2 are KGHDR and SFDVKD. The CDR3 protein is CATSKARSSTDTQYF. The CDR3 region has the DNA TGTGCCACCAGTAAGGCCAGATCTAGCACAGATACGCAGTATTTT.

As to this clonotype: Possible read error: a much larger clone is one base away. The chain is built from TRBV3-1 and TRBJ1-1; D is unresolved. CDR3 length equals 15 residues. In germline, CDR1 is LGHDT, CDR2 YNNKEL (reference sequence). In nucleotides, the CDR3 is TGTGCCAGCAGCCAAGAAGCCGGGTTCATCGCTGAAGCTTCCTTT. Translated: CASSQEAGFIAEASF.

CDR3 DNA sequence: TGTGCCAGCAGAGACATATGGCGGGGGGACACCGGGGAGCTGTTTTTT. Translating gives CASRDIWRGDTGELFF. V and J are TRBV28 and TRBJ2-2, with 8 bases that match TRBD2. Germline CDR1 reads MDHEN; CDR2 reads SYDVKM. Germline trimming cut 6 bases from V and 3 bases from J; bases unmatched to any gene: 9. This CDR3 is 16 amino acids long.

This clonotype has a count of ten or more. The chain employs TRBV5-1 and TRBJ1-1; 7 bases line up with TRBD1. The V segment lost 5 bases and the J segment 0 bases; nucleotides outside the gene matches: 7. The CDR3 extends over 15 amino acids. CDR1 and CDR2 (germline): SGHRS, YFSETQ. DNA for the CDR3: TGCGCCAGCAGTTGGCAGGGGGACATGAACACTGAAGCTTTCTTT. Translation: CASSWQGDMNTEAFF.

The sample holds many counts of this clonotype. The genes are TRBV2 and TRBJ2-7, with D unclear. Trimming left V 7 bases short and J 5 bases short, with 21 bases between. This CDR3 region has 15 residues. Germline CDR1 and CDR2: SNHLY and FYNNEI. The CDR3 DNA reads TGTGCCAGCACCCCTGAGGTCGTGGGGTTAGACGAGCAGTACTTC. Translated: CASTPEVVGLDEQYF.

This clonotype was observed at least ten times. The chain has TRBV11-2 and TRBJ2-7; 7 nucleotides line up with TRBD1. Germline assignment: CDR1 SGHAT and CDR2 FQNNGV. This CDR3 has 16 amino acids. The trim removed 5 bases at V and 7 bases at J, leaving 17 bases unmatched. CDR3 region: CASSLRDSLISPEQYF. In DNA, the CDR3 is TGTGCCAGCAGCCTAAGGGACAGCTTAATTTCTCCGGAGCAGTACTTC.

This clonotype was observed at least ten times. The chain is built from TRBV6-1 and TRBJ2-3, with D perhaps TRBD1 (6 bases). Trimming pared 7 bases from V and 3 bases from J, leaving 20 bases between. The CDR3 is 16 amino acids. The germline gives CDR1 MNHNS, CDR2 SASEGT. This CDR3 is CASNGRGRLMTDTQYF. CDR3 DNA sequence: TGTGCCAGCAACGGCAGGGGAAGGTTGATGACAGATACGCAGTATTTT.

Ten or more counts support this clonotype. The chain links TRBV27 to TRBJ1-1, with 9 bases identical to TRBD1. CDR1 is MNHEY, CDR2 SMNVEV, per germline (reference sequence). The CDR3 runs 13 residues. The ends lost 8 bases at V and 0 bases at J; junction bases unmatched: 1. This CDR3 reads CASGTGMNTEAFF. The CDR3 DNA reads TGTGCCAGCGGGACAGGGATGAACACTGAAGCTTTCTTT.

This clonotype was seen ten or more times. The genes are TRBV27 and TRBJ1-5; 7 bases are shared with TRBD1. The germline CDR1 and CDR2 sequences are MNHEY and SMNVEV (reference sequence). This CDR3 contains 14 residues. J lost 7 bases, V lost 8 bases, and 11 bases had no gene match. Here the CDR3 reads CASAPRGRFQPQHF. In DNA form, the CDR3 reads TGTGCCAGCGCTCCGAGGGGGCGCTTCCAGCCCCAGCATTTT.

In this sample, this clonotype turned up many times. The rearrangement uses TRBV7-8 and TRBJ1-4; a possible D gene is TRBD1 (5 bases). The length of the CDR3 is 16 residues. V gave up 2 bases and J gave up 8 bases, with 18 bases separating them. Germline-derived CDR1 and CDR2 are SGHVS and FQNEAQ. In DNA form, the CDR3 reads TGTGCCAGCAGCTTACGGAAGTGGGGCTTCGAGGAAAAACTGTTTTTT. Amino acids: CASSLRKWGFEEKLFF.

The table lists this clonotype with many counts. J is TRBJ2-3 and V is TRBV5-5, with D hard to call. Germline values: CDR1 SGHKS, CDR2 YYEKEE (reference sequence). Deletions cut 0 bases from V and 2 bases from J, with 7 bases between. The CDR3 consists of 14 residues. The CDR3 protein is CASSLVQYTDTQYF. CDR3 DNA sequence: TGTGCCAGCAGCTTGGTACAGTACACAGATACGCAGTATTTT.

In its sample, this clonotype was seen many times. The rearrangement joins TRBV12-3 or TRBV12-4 to TRBJ2-7; tentatively, D is TRBD1 (6 bases). The CDR3 is 16 amino acids. The ends were cut back, 6 bases at V and 0 bases at J, with 18 bases in the middle. CDR3 coding DNA: TGTGCCAGCAGCGACAGTGGGCAGGGGCCCTCCTACGAGCAGTACTTC. Its translation is CASSDSGQGPSYEQYF.

This clonotype was seen at least ten times. The V call is TRBV6-2 or TRBV6-3, the J call TRBJ1-1; unclear D gene. The CDR3 is made up of 14 amino acids. V was pared by 10 bases and J by 2 bases, with 17 bases between. Germline V gene data show CDR1 as MNHEY and CDR2 as SVGEGT. Written as DNA, the CDR3 is TGTGCCACCAAAACCGGGAGATCTAACACTGAAGCTTTCTTT. The encoded protein is CATKTGRSNTEAFF.

In its sample, this clonotype was seen many times. The rearrangement uses TRBV6-1 and TRBJ1-2; D call uncertain. V lost 6 bases to trimming and J lost 7 bases, with 15 bases between them. Germline assignment: CDR1 MNHNS and CDR2 SASEGT. CDR3 length: 13 amino acids. This CDR3 reads CASSPELGTGYTF. In DNA, the CDR3 is TGTGCCAGCAGCCCAGAACTTGGAACTGGCTACACCTTC.

The V call is TRBV2, the J call TRBJ2-7; 8 nucleotides line up with TRBD1. There are 15 residues in the CDR3. Looked up from germline, CDR1 is SNHLY and CDR2 is FYNNEI. V lost 6 bases, J lost 2 bases, and 9 bases stayed unmatched. In DNA form, the CDR3 reads TGTGCCAGCAGCTTGACCGGGACAGGTACCTACGAGCAGTACTTC. Protein sequence: CASSLTGTGTYEQYF.

The rearrangement links TRBV5-4 to TRBJ1-4, with 7 nucleotides matching TRBD1. CDR3 size: 15 residues. The germline V gene has CDR1 SGHNT and CDR2 YYREEE (reference sequence). The trim removed 1 base at V and 7 bases at J, leaving 7 bases unmatched. The CDR3 bases are TGTGCCAGCAGCTTGTGGGACAGTGGTCGTGAAAAACTGTTTTTT. Protein product: CASSLWDSGREKLFF.

This clonotype has at least ten counts. Here the CDR3 reads CASRREGQGYEQYF. The CDR3, as DNA: TGTGCCAGCAGAAGGGAGGGACAGGGCTACGAGCAGTACTTC. V gene TRBV12-3 or TRBV12-4 combines with J gene TRBJ2-7, with TRBD1 matching over 9 bases. CDR3 length: 14 residues. With 6 bases clipped from V and 3 bases from J, the junction kept 6 bases outside the gene matches.

This clonotype was counted ten times or more. This chain uses TRBV5-5 with TRBJ2-3, with D possibly being TRBD2 (6 bases). V was trimmed by 4 bases and J by 2 bases, leaving 14 bases between them. Looked up from germline, CDR1 is SGHKS and CDR2 is YYEKEE (reference sequence). The CDR3 is made up of 15 amino acids. The CDR3 protein is CASSPDGGFTDTQYF. CDR3 sequence (DNA): TGTGCCAGCAGCCCGGACGGGGGATTCACAGATACGCAGTATTTT. Supplemented by reference TRBV5-5 and TRBJ2-3, the full variable domain reads DAGVTQSPTHLIKTRGQQVTLRCSPISGHKSVSWYQQVLGQGPQFIFQYYEKEERGRGNFPDRFSARQFPNYSSELNVNALLLGDSALYLCASSPDGGFTDTQYFGPGTRLTVL.

This clonotype was counted many times. The chain couples TRBV10-2 to TRBJ1-1; 7 bases fit TRBD1. The CDR3 length is 17 residues. Germline-derived CDR1 and CDR2 are WSHSY and SAAADI. Trimming cost V 3 bases and J 1 base; bases outside gene matches: 11. In nucleotides, the CDR3 is TGCGCCAGCAGTGATTCCCTGACAGGGCCTAGGAACACTGAAGCTTTCTTT. Translation gives CASSDSLTGPRNTEAFF.

This clonotype was detected many times. This chain uses TRBV15 with TRBJ2-2; 7 bases line up with TRBD2. The V and J ends lost 0 bases and 4 bases, in that order; junction bases with no gene match: 23. From germline, CDR1 is LNHNV and CDR2 YYDKDF (reference sequence). CDR3 length: 22 amino acids. CDR3 residues: CATSRDRGFISTSGKPTGELFF. In nucleotides, the CDR3 is TGTGCCACCAGCAGAGATCGCGGGTTTATTTCAACCAGCGGGAAGCCCACCGGGGAGCTGTTTTTT.

This clonotype was counted between two and nine times. The V and J genes are TRBV6-5 and TRBJ2-2; D ambiguous. The V end lost 2 bases, the J end lost 4 bases, and 11 bases lay between the germline ends. Germline CDR1 is MNHEY and CDR2 is SVGAGI. This CDR3 has 15 amino acids. The CDR3 DNA is TGTGCCAGCAGTTACGAGTCCCCCGGCACCGGGGAGCTGTTTTTT. Protein sequence: CASSYESPGTGELFF.

This clonotype has ten or more counts. The rearrangement uses TRBV3-1 and TRBJ1-6; no clear D. This CDR3 is 13 amino acids long. Trimming stripped 1 base from V and 7 bases from J, with 5 bases between. Germline CDR1 is LGHDT and CDR2 is YNNKEL (reference sequence). The CDR3 here is CASSQGSNSPLHF. CDR3 sequence (DNA): TGTGCCAGCAGCCAAGGTTCAAATTCACCCCTCCACTTT.

The chain carries TRBV7-8 and TRBJ2-5; D is undetermined. Germline loops: CDR1 SGHVS, CDR2 FQNEAQ. V was clipped by 1 base and J by 1 base, with 7 bases between them. The length of the CDR3 is 14 residues. The CDR3 protein is CASSLVSIQETQYF. The CDR3, as DNA: TGTGCCAGCAGCTTAGTGAGCATCCAAGAGACCCAGTACTTC. Looking up the rest from reference TRBV7-8 and TRBJ2-5 gives the full variable domain: GAGVSQSPRYKVAKRGQDVALRCDPISGHVSLFWYQQALGQGPEFLTYFQNEAQLDKSGLPSDRFFAERPEGSVSTLKIQRTQQEDSAVYLCASSLVSIQETQYFGPGTRLLVL.

In this sample, this clonotype turned up a few times. The genes are TRBV10-3 and TRBJ1-5; D is undetermined. CDR3 length: 12 residues. Germline V gives CDR1 ENHRY, CDR2 SYGVKD. Trimming left V 5 bases short and J 3 bases short, with 5 bases between. CDR3 sequence (DNA): TGTGCCATCAGTCGCGACAATCAGCCCCAGCATTTT. Amino acids: CAISRDNQPQHF.

This clonotype occurred many times. The chain joins TRBV12-3 or TRBV12-4 to TRBJ2-6, with D perhaps TRBD2 (5 bases). Deletions cut 4 bases from V and 4 bases from J, with 17 bases between. This CDR3 comprises 17 residues. The CDR3: CASSSWLGSGGANVLTF. CDR3 DNA sequence: TGTGCCAGCAGTTCATGGCTTGGGTCGGGAGGGGCCAACGTCCTGACTTTC.

This clonotype was counted many times. The genes are TRBV7-2 and TRBJ2-1; 10 nucleotides align to TRBD2. In germline, CDR1 is SGHTA, CDR2 FQGNSA. With V trimmed by 7 bases and J by 6 bases, 9 bases remained unmatched. The CDR3 spans 15 residues. CDR3 residues: CASIKAGGPPNEQFF. The CDR3 coding sequence is TGTGCCAGCATCAAAGCGGGAGGGCCTCCCAATGAGCAGTTCTTC.

This clonotype came up many times. The J gene is TRBJ2-2, the V gene TRBV12-3 or TRBV12-4; unclear D gene. Trimming left V 8 bases short and J 8 bases short, with 6 bases between. CDR3 size: 10 residues. The chain's CDR3 is CASQSGELFF. Written as DNA, the CDR3 is TGTGCCAGCCAGAGTGGGGAGCTGTTTTTT.

In this sample, this clonotype turned up a few times. This chain links TRBV4-3 with TRBJ2-7; D might be TRBD2 (6 bases). The germline V gene encodes CDR1 LGHNA and CDR2 YSLEER. The CDR3 covers 16 residues. The V end lost 0 bases, the J end lost 3 bases, and 15 bases lay between the germline ends. CDR3 region: CASSQDGTGVDYEQYF. The DNA for the CDR3 is TGCGCCAGCAGCCAAGATGGAACGGGGGTGGACTACGAGCAGTACTTC.

The CDR3 sequence is CASSLTGHSKETQYF. CDR3 coding DNA: TGCGCCAGCAGCCTCACAGGACACTCAAAAGAGACCCAGTACTTC. The J gene is TRBJ2-5, the V gene TRBV4-1, with a tentative D call TRBD1 (5 bases). The CDR3 totals 15 residues. Germline-derived CDR1 and CDR2 are MGHRA and YSYEKL. Trimming removed 4 bases from V and 3 bases from J, with 15 bases in between.

The rearrangement joins TRBV28 to TRBJ2-5; TRBD2 matches 10 bases. The junction had 10 bases not matched to a gene; V was cut back by 2 bases and J by 1 base. The CDR3 spans 18 residues. Germline V gene sequence: CDR1 MDHEN, CDR2 SYDVKM. CDR3 in amino acids: CASSLILAGDISQETQYF. The CDR3, as DNA: TGTGCCAGCAGTTTAATTCTAGCGGGAGACATTTCCCAAGAGACCCAGTACTTC.

In this sample, this clonotype turned up many times. The chain combines TRBV6-5 with TRBJ2-5; 10 positions agree with TRBD2. Germline trimming cut 2 bases from V and 5 bases from J; bases unmatched to any gene: 8. The CDR3 runs 16 residues. From germline, CDR1 is MNHEY and CDR2 SVGAGI. CDR3 nucleotides: TGTGCCAGCAGTTACAAAGCGGGAGGGGGAGATGAGACCCAGTACTTC. It yields the protein CASSYKAGGGDETQYF.